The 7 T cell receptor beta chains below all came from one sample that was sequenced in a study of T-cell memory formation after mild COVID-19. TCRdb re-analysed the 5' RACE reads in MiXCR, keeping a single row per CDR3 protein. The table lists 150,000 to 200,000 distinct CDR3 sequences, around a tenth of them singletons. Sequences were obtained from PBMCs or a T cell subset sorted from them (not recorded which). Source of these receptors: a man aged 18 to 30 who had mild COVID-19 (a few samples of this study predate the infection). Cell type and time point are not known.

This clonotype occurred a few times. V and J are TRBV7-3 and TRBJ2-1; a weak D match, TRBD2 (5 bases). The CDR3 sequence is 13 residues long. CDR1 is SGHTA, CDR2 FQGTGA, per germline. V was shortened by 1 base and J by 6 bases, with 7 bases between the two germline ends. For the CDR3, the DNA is TGTGCCAGCAGCTTAATCGAGGGCAATGAGCAGTTCTTC. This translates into CASSLIEGNEQFF.

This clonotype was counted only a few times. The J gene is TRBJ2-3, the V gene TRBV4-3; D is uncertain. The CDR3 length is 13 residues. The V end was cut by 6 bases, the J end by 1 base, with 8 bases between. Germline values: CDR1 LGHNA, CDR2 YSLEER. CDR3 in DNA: TGCGCCAGCAGTAACGAGGGCACAGATACGCAGTATTTT. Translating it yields CASSNEGTDTQYF.

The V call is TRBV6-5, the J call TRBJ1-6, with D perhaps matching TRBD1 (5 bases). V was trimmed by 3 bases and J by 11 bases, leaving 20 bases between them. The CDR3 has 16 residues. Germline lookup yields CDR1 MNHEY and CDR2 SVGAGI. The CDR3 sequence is CASSYQGTFSGPPLHF. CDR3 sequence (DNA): TGTGCCAGCAGTTATCAGGGAACCTTTTCAGGTCCACCCCTCCACTTT.

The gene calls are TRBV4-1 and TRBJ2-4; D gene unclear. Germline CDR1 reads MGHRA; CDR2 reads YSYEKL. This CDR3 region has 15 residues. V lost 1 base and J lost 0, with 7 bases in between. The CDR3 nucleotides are TGCGCCAGCAGCCAAGTTGGAGTAGCCAAAAACATTCAGTACTTC. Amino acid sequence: CASSQVGVAKNIQYF.

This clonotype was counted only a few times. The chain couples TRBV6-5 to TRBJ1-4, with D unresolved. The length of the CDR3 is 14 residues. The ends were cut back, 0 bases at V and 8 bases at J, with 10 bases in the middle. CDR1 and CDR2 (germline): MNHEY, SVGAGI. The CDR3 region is CASSYSWQQEKLFF. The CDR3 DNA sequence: TGTGCCAGCAGTTACTCGTGGCAGCAAGAAAAACTGTTTTTT.

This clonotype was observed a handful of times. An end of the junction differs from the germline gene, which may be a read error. The CDR3 coding sequence is TGTGCCAGCAGCCAAACCTACAGGGGCCCCCAAGAGACCCAGTACTTT. This codes for CASSQTYRGPQETQYF. J is TRBJ2-5 and V is TRBV4-2; TRBD1 matches 7 bases. This CDR3 has 16 residues. Germline V gene sequence: CDR1 LGHNA, CDR2 YNFKEQ.

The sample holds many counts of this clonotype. CDR3: CASSFLAEAFF. The CDR3 bases are TGTGCCAGCAGTTTTCTCGCTGAAGCTTTCTTT. V usage is TRBV28 and J usage is TRBJ1-1; D unresolved. V gave up 3 bases and J gave up 6 bases, with 5 bases separating them. CDR1 and CDR2 (germline): MDHEN, SYDVKM. This CDR3 comprises 11 residues.